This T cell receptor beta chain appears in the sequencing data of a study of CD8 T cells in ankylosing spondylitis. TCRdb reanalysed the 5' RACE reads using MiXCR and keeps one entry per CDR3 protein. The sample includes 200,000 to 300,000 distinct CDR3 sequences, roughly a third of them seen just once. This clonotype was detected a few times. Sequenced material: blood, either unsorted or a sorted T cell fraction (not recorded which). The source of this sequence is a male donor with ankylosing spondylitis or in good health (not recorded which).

This chain's CDR3 is CASRSGGRETQYF. The DNA for the CDR3 is TGTGCCAGTCGAAGCGGGGGGCGAGAGACCCAGTACTTC. The rearrangement joins TRBV12-3 or TRBV12-4 to TRBJ2-5, with TRBD2 identical over 9 bases. V was pared by 9 bases and J by 4 bases, with 6 bases of the junction left unmatched. CDR3 size: 13 residues.